This T cell receptor (beta chain) was retrieved from a study of low-dose radiotherapy and immunotherapy resistance in tumors. Study at large: Cohort 1 was treated with 0.5 Gy per fraction at 2-week intervals, amounting to 6.5 Gy overall.

This sample's time point: before trial treatment. Every donor's regimen consisted of nivolumab, ipilimumab, aspirin, low-dose cyclophosphamide and low-dose radiotherapy. This clonotype occurred many times. TRAV- and TRBV-specific primers, spanning alpha and beta chains, primed first-strand cDNA. With a constant-region primer and a V-primer adapter, TCRs were subjected to around 20 PCR cycles of amplification. TCRdb processed the reads anew with MiXCR; each CDR3 protein has one entry. The table shows 70,000 to 95,000 distinct CDR3 sequences, with 18% occurring only once. The CDR3 sequence is 16 residues long. V was clipped by 0 bases and J by 2 bases; unmatched bases: 5. Germline CDR1 is LGHNA and CDR2 is YNFKEQ.

This receptor was obtained from a male donor with prostate cancer. The rearrangement links TRBV4-2 to TRBJ2-3, with 7 bases aligning to TRBD1. This material consisted of PBMCs, taken before treatment. The CDR3 DNA is TGTGCCAGCAGCCAAGAAGACAGGGCCTTCACAGATACGCAGTATTTT. Amino acids: CASSQEDRAFTDTQYF.